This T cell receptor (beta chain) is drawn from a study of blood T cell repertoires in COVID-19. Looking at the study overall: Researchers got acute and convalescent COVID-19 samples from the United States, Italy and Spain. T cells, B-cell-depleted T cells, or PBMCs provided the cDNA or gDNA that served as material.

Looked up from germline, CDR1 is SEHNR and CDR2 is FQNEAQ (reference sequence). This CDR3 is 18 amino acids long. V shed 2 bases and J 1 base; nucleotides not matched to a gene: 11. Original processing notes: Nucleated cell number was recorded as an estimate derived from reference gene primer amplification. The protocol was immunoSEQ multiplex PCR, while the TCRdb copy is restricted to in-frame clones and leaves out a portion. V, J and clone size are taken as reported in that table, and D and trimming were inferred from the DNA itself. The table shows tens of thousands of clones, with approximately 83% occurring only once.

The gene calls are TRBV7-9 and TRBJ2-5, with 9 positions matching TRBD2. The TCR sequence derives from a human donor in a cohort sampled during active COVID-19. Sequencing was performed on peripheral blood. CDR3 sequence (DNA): TGTGCCAGCAGCTTACCACCAAGGCTAGCGGGAATCCAAGAGACCCAGTACTTC. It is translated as CASSLPPRLAGIQETQYF.